This T cell receptor (beta chain) was sequenced for a study of OX40 agonist ivuxolimab in advanced cancers. The germline gives CDR1 MDHEN, CDR2 SYDVKM. CDR3 length: 18 residues. Trimming shortened V by 5 bases and J by 5 bases, and 27 bases separated the two germline ends. The protocol was immunoSEQ multiplex PCR, while the TCRdb copy is restricted to in-frame clones and leaves out a portion. The sample contains approximately 96,000 clones, 90% of which appear only once. The sequence derives from an adult with an advanced solid tumor such as melanoma, head and neck, liver or kidney cancer. The sequenced sample was CD4+ or CD8+ T cells sorted from blood, obtained in a trial of the OX40 agonist ivuxolimab. This chain joins TRBV28 and TRBJ2-5; maybe TRBD1 (7 bases). This chain's CDR3 is CASSPNPFRWRGLETQYF. CDR3 DNA sequence: TGTGCCAGCAGTCCTAACCCCTTCCGATGGAGGGGGCTGGAGACCCAGTACTTC.